This TCR beta chain stems from a study of regulatory and conventional T cells in RAG deficiency. Study-wide points: Other subsets showed roughly 10-fold reductions, but Treg unique TCR beta sequences fell 75 to 100-fold in these patients.

Concerning this clone itself: What it recognizes is unknown.

Genomic DNA came from blood regulatory T cells gated CD4+ CD25-high CD127-low. The germline V and J ends were trimmed by 3 bases and 3 bases, with 13 bases remaining between them. Germline assignment: CDR1 SGHAT and CDR2 FQDESV (reference sequence). This CDR3 has 15 residues. The table came from immunoSEQ multiplex PCR; TCRdb's copy has only in-frame clones and leaves some out. Of 7,000 to 8,500 clones detected, around nine tenths appear once; the ten largest clones hold over 1.2%. These data also featured in a second study, about regulatory T cells. From that report: The primer mix had 52 TRBV and 13 TRBJ primers.

The TCR was taken from a human donor in good health. The chain links TRBV11-1 to TRBJ2-3, with D possibly matching TRBD2 (6 bases). What was sequenced was CD127- CD25+ CD4+ Tregs sorted from blood. The chain's CDR3 is CASSFSGLGTDTQYF. In DNA form, the CDR3 reads TGTGCCAGCAGCTTTAGCGGCCTGGGTACAGATACGCAGTATTTT.